The clone carrying this T cell receptor beta chain was counted between two and nine times. The data were taken from a study of blood T cell repertoires in COVID-19. Study at large: Sources were T cells, B-cell-depleted T cells, or PBMCs; the material itself was cDNA or gDNA.

CDR1 is SGHRS, CDR2 YFSETQ, per germline. There are 15 residues in the CDR3. The V and J ends lost 2 bases and 7 bases respectively, with 13 bases between them. TCRdb keeps only in-frame clones here, not all; method: immunoSEQ multiplex PCR. In the table there are roughly 91,000 clones, roughly 84% of which are singletons. The receptor comes from a man in his sixties or seventies with acute or convalescent COVID-19. Sequencing used peripheral blood. This chain joins TRBV5-1 and TRBJ1-6, with D tentatively TRBD1 (6 bases). The CDR3 DNA reads TGCGCCAGCAGCTTTGAGGGGGAAAAGAATTCACCCCTCCACTTT. It codes for CASSFEGEKNSPLHF. The whole variable domain, remainder taken from reference TRBV5-1 and TRBJ1-6, is KAGVTQTPRYLIKTRGQQVTLSCSPISGHRSVSWYQQTPGQGLQFLFEYFSETQRNKGNFPGRFSGRQFSNSRSEMNVSTLELGDSALYLCASSFEGEKNSPLHFGNGTRLTVT.